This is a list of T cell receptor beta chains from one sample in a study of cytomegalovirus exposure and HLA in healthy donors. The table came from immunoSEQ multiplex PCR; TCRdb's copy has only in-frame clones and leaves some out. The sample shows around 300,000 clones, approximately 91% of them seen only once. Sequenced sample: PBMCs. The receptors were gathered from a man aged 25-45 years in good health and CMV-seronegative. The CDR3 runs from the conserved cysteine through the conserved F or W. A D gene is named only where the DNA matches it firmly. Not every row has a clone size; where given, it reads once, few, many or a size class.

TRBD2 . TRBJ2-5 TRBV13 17 TGTGCCAGCAGCTTGTGGACTAGCGGGGGGATAGTAGAGACCCAGTACTTC CASSLWTSGGIVETQYF
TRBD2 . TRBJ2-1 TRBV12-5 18 TGTGCTAGTGGTTTGGCCACGACTAGCGGGGGGGCCGAGAATGAGCAGTTCTTC CASGLATTSGGAENEQFF
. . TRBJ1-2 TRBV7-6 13 TGTGCCAGCAGCTTACCATCCAGCTATGGCTACACCTTC CASSLPSSYGYTF
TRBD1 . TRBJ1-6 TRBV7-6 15 TGTGCCAGCAGACGCGACAGGGGCGGGAATTCACCCCTCCACTTT CASRRDRGGNSPLHF
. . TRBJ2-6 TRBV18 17 TGTGCCAGCTCACCCCAAGACAGAAGCTCTGGGGCCAACGTCCTGACTTTC CASSPQDRSSGANVLTF
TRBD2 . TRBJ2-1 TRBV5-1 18 TGCGCCAGCAGCTCTCGGACTAGCGGGGGTTACGATAACAATGAGCAGTTCTTC CASSSRTSGGYDNNEQFF
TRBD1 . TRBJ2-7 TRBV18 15 TGTGCCAGCTCACCGGGGACAGGTTCCCCCTACGAGCAGTACTTC CASSPGTGSPYEQYF
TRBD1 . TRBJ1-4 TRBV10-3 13 TGTGCCATCAGTGGGACAGGGGATGAAAAACTGTTTTTT CAISGTGDEKLFF
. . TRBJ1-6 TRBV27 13 TGTGCCAGCAGTTTGGGACATCCTTCACCCCTCCACTTT CASSLGHPSPLHF
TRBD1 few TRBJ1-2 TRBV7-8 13 TGTGCCAGCAGCGGCCGACAGGGGAGTGGCTACACCTTC CASSGRQGSGYTF
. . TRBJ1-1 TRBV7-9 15 TGTGCCAGCAGCTCCCAGACAGGTATGAACACTGAAGCTTTCTTT CASSSQTGMNTEAFF
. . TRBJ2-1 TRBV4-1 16 TGCGCCAGCAGCCCAAGGGGGGGGATTACTTACAATGAGCAGTTCTTC CASSPRGGITYNEQFF
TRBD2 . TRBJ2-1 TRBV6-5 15 TGTGCCAGCAGCGAAAGCGGGGGTTTTTTCAATGAGCAGTTCTTC CASSESGGFFNEQFF
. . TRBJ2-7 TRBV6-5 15 TGTGCCAGCAGCCTAAGCGGTTACCTCTCCTACGAGCAGTACTTC CASSLSGYLSYEQYF
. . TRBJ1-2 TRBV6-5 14 TGTGCCAGCAGTTACAGGGGCCTTAACTATGGCTACACCTTC CASSYRGLNYGYTF
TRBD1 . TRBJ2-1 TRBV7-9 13 TGTGCCAGCAGATGGACAGGGGGCAATGAGCAGTTCTTC CASRWTGGNEQFF
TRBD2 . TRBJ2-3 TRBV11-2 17 TGTGCCAGCAGCCGATCCGGGGTTAGCGGGGGCGGAGATACGCAGTATTTT CASSRSGVSGGGDTQYF
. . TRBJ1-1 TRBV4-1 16 TGCGCCAGCAGCCAAGATGGGGGGACGGTGAACACTGAAGCTTTCTTT CASSQDGGTVNTEAFF
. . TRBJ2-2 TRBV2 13 TGTGCCAGCAGACCTGTGGGAGGCGGGGAGCTGTTTTTT CASRPVGGGELFF
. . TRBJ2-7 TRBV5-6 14 TGTGCCAGCAGCCTTAGCGGATTAAACTACGAGCAGTACTTC CASSLSGLNYEQYF
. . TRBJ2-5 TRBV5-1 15 TGCGCCAGCAGCTTAGCGGGTAATTACCAAGAGACCCAGTACTTC CASSLAGNYQETQYF
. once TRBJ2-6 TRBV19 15 TGTGCCAGTAGCAGGGATAGCTCTGGGGCCAACGTCCTGACTTTC CASSRDSSGANVLTF
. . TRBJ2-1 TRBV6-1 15 TGTGCCAGCAGTGAAGGCGGGGTCAGAATCAATGAGCAGTTCTTC CASSEGGVRINEQFF
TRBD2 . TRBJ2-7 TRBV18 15 TGTGCCAGCTCACCAATGGCTAGCGGTCCCTACGAGCAGTACTTC CASSPMASGPYEQYF
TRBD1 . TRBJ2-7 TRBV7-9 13 TGTGCCAGCAGCTCCCAGGACAGGAACGAGCAGTACTTC CASSSQDRNEQYF
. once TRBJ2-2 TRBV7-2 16 TGTGCCAGCAGCCAACAGTGGAATGTGGGCACCGGGGAGCTGTTTTTT CASSQQWNVGTGELFF
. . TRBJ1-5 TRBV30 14 TGTGCCTGGAGTGCCCTGCGGGGGGATCAGCCCCAGCATTTT CAWSALRGDQPQHF
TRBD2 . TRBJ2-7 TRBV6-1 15 TGTGCCAGCAGTGAAGTAAGCGGGGGGGCCTACGAGCAGTACTTC CASSEVSGGAYEQYF
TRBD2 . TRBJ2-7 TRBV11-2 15 TGTGCCAGCAGCTTAGGGCTAGCGGGGGGTTACGAGCAGTACTTC CASSLGLAGGYEQYF
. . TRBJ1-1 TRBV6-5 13 TGTGCCAGCAGCGGACAGCTGAACACTGAAGCTTTCTTT CASSGQLNTEAFF
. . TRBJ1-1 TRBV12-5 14 TGTGCTAGTGGTCAAGGACAGAGAAACACTGAAGCTTTCTTT CASGQGQRNTEAFF
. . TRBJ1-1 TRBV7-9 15 TGTGCCAGCAGTTGGGACACGATGACTTACACTGAAGCTTTCTTT CASSWDTMTYTEAFF
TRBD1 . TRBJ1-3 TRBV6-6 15 TGTGCCAGCAGTAACGACAGGGTTCTTGGAAACACCATATATTTT CASSNDRVLGNTIYF
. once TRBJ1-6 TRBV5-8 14 TGTGCCAGCAGCCACAGGAATTCAAATTCACCCCTCCACTTT CASSHRNSNSPLHF
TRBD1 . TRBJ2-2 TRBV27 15 TGTGCCAGCAGTTTCATCCAGGGGGTCCCCGGGGAGCTGTTTTTT CASSFIQGVPGELFF
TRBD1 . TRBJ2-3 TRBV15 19 TGTGCCACCAGCAGGCTTCTCGGGGACAGGGCCGAAGAGGCAGATACGCAGTATTTT CATSRLLGDRAEEADTQYF
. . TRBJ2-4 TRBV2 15 TGTGCCAGCAGCGTACAGGCAGTAGCCAAAAACATTCAGTACTTC CASSVQAVAKNIQYF
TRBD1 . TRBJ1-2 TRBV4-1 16 TGCGCCAGCAGCCAAGCGGACAGGCGAGGTCCGGGTGGCTACACCTTC CASSQADRRGPGGYTF
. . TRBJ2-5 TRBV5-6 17 TGTGCCAGCAGCCTATTACATACAGGGAAAAAGAAAGAGACCCAGTACTTC CASSLLHTGKKKETQYF
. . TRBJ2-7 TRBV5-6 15 TGTGCCAGCAGCTTGGCCGGCCAGGGGTTAAACGAGCAGTACTTC CASSLAGQGLNEQYF
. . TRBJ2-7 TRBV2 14 TGTGCCAGCAGTGAAGAGGGGGACTCCTACGAGCAGTACTTC CASSEEGDSYEQYF
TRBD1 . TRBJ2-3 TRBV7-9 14 TGTGCCAGCAGCTCCGACAGGGCGCCAGATACGCAGTATTTT CASSSDRAPDTQYF